The entry below describes one T cell receptor (beta chain). The data were obtained in a study of blood T cell repertoires in COVID-19. Turning to the study itself: Sources were T cells, B-cell-depleted T cells, or PBMCs; the material itself was cDNA or gDNA.

Original handling: Amplification of reference gene primers was used by the study to estimate nucleated cell counts. The protocol was immunoSEQ multiplex PCR, while the TCRdb copy is restricted to in-frame clones and leaves out a portion. The DNA gave D and trimming, while V, J and clone size come from that table. The data show more than 250,000 clones, 87% seen once. Germline values: CDR1 MGHDK, CDR2 SYGVNS. The CDR3 extends over 12 amino acids. V lost 10 bases and J 7 bases, leaving 14 bases between the germline ends. Study members were between 18 and 89 years old and lived in 20 to 30 US regions. Participant-reported clinical history was the basis for cohort assignment.

The V and J genes are TRBV25-1 and TRBJ1-5; D is ambiguous. Sequences were obtained from PBMCs or T cells enriched from blood (not recorded which). The sequence was obtained from a woman aged 25 to 39 who had recovered from COVID-19. The CDR3 coding sequence is TGTGCCACCTCGGAGAAGCGGCAGCCCCAGCATTTT. This gives the protein CATSEKRQPQHF. Variable domain in full (rest from reference TRBV25-1 and TRBJ1-5): EADIYQTPRYLVIGTGKKITLECSQTMGHDKMYWYQQDPGMELHLIHYSYGVNSTEKGDLSSESTVSRIRTEHFPLTLESARPSHTSQYLCATSEKRQPQHFGDGTRLSIL.